This T cell receptor beta chain was recovered during a study of control samples from healthy donors and cancer patients. Trimming took 3 bases from V and 8 from J, leaving 7 bases between them. This CDR3 region has 11 residues. Generated by immunoSEQ multiplex PCR, the TCRdb table keeps only in-frame clones and is missing some. This table has tens of thousands of clones, about nine tenths appearing once. The chain is built from TRBV12-3 or TRBV12-4 and TRBJ1-2; D remains unclear. The receptor was isolated from a woman in her 70s in good health. What was sequenced was blood. DNA for the CDR3: TGTGCCAGCAGTTTCGGCTACGGCTACACCTTC. It is translated as CASSFGYGYTF.